One and the same sample provided the 14 T cell receptor beta chains below, sequenced in a study of CD8 T cells in ankylosing spondylitis. Overall study findings and caveats: Blood of patients with ankylosing spondylitis appeared to be characterized by a TCR beta motif of fewer than 10 highly homologous variants.

For these receptors, no antigen is known. TCRdb used MiXCR to reprocess the 5' RACE reads, holding one entry per CDR3 protein. The repertoire consists of about 750,000 distinct CDR3 sequences, with 19% occurring once and the leading ten covering over 15%. The material sequenced was blood, either unsorted or a sorted T cell fraction (not recorded which). The receptors originated from a male donor with ankylosing spondylitis.

The sample holds a few counts of this clonotype. At one of its ends the junction is not consistent with the germline gene, which may arise from a read error. The genes are TRBV7-8 and TRBJ1-5; unclear D gene. The germline V gene has CDR1 SGHVS and CDR2 FQNEAQ. The CDR3 consists of 16 residues. The CDR3 loop is CASSLLGDYSNQHQHF. The DNA of the CDR3 is TGTGCCAGCAGCTTACTGGGAGACTATAGCAATCAGCACCAGCATTTT.

The J gene is TRBJ2-7, the V gene TRBV20-1, with a possible D match to TRBD1 (6 bases). The CDR3 sequence is 14 residues long. Germline loops: CDR1 DFQATT, CDR2 SNEGSKA (reference sequence). The V and J ends lost 5 bases and 2 bases respectively, with 16 bases between them. The DNA for the CDR3 is TGCAGTGCTTCCACCCGACAGGCGCCCTACGAGCAGTACTTC. Translation gives CSASTRQAPYEQYF.

V gene TRBV6-5 combines with J gene TRBJ1-4; the D is unclear. Trimming removed 0 bases at V and 3 bases at J, with 11 bases between. CDR1 is MNHEY and CDR2 is SVGAGI in the germline V gene. The CDR3 is 16 residues long. CDR3 DNA: TGTGCCAGCAGTTACTCTCCGACGGAGCCTAATGAAAAACTGTTTTTT. Translated: CASSYSPTEPNEKLFF.

The gene calls are TRBV5-4 and TRBJ2-2, with D uncertain. Trimming removed 0 bases at V and 5 bases at J, with 14 bases between. Germline V gives CDR1 SGHNT, CDR2 YYREEE (reference sequence). CDR3 size: 16 residues. The CDR3, as DNA: TGTGCCAGCAGCTTGGTGACCCGGAGAGGTACCGGGGAGCTGTTTTTT. Amino acid sequence: CASSLVTRRGTGELFF.

This clonotype was seen a few times. DNA for the CDR3: TGTGCCAGCAGTTTCCTGGGACAGGAGTACTATGGCTACACCTTC. Protein product: CASSFLGQEYYGYTF. V usage is TRBV27 and J usage is TRBJ1-2, with 8 bases that match TRBD1. The CDR3 contains 15 residues. Unmatched junction bases numbered 6, after V lost 3 bases and J lost 3 bases. CDR1 is MNHEY and CDR2 is SMNVEV in the germline V gene (reference sequence).

This clonotype was observed a handful of times. The chain carries TRBV4-3 and TRBJ1-2; tentative D call: TRBD1 (6 bases). From germline, CDR1 is LGHNA and CDR2 YSLEER. V lost 0 bases and J 4 bases, leaving 18 bases between the germline ends. This CDR3 has 17 residues. This CDR3 is CASSQDLSTGRLYGYTF. In DNA form, the CDR3 reads TGCGCCAGCAGCCAAGATCTGAGTACAGGGAGGCTCTATGGCTACACCTTC.

This clonotype has a count of ten or more. This sequence joins TRBV12-3 or TRBV12-4 and TRBJ2-7, with a tentative D call TRBD2 (6 bases). V was shortened by 6 bases and J by 3 bases, with 18 bases between the two germline ends. This CDR3 region has 15 residues. This CDR3 reads CASRPFLRGNYEQYF. CDR3 in DNA: TGTGCCAGCAGGCCTTTTTTGCGGGGAAACTACGAGCAGTACTTC.

The table lists this clonotype with a few counts. V and J are TRBV27 and TRBJ2-7; D uncertain. The germline gives CDR1 MNHEY, CDR2 SMNVEV (reference sequence). Trimming removed 4 bases from V and 1 base from J, with 14 bases in between. CDR3 length: 15 amino acids. CDR3 nucleotides: TGTGCCAGCAGTTCGGCGACGGGCCCTTCCTACGAGCAGTACTTC. As protein: CASSSATGPSYEQYF.

The table lists this clonotype with a few counts. V usage is TRBV6-2 or TRBV6-3 and J usage is TRBJ1-1, with D unresolved. The CDR3 is 14 amino acids. Germline assignment: CDR1 MNHEY and CDR2 SVGEGT. Between the trimmed V and J ends, which lost 6 bases and 1 base, there was a span of 12 bases. CDR3 amino acids: CASSWSIGNTEAFF. The CDR3 nucleotides read TGTGCCAGCAGCTGGTCAATTGGGAACACTGAAGCTTTCTTT.

The chain carries TRBV11-2 and TRBJ2-5; TRBD2 matches 8 bases. This CDR3 region has 15 residues. The germline CDR1 and CDR2 sequences are SGHAT and FQNNGV. V lost 5 bases, J lost 5 bases, and 10 bases stayed unmatched. The DNA for the CDR3 is TGTGCCAGCAGCCTAGGGCCGGGAGGGCGGGAGACCCAGTACTTC. This codes for CASSLGPGGRETQYF.

J is TRBJ1-1 and V is TRBV29-1; no definite D call. Germline loops: CDR1 SQVTM, CDR2 ANQGSEA. V shed 4 bases and J shed 3 bases, with 9 bases lying between them. CDR3 length: 12 residues. CDR3 sequence (DNA): TGCAGCGTTGGTTCGGCCGACACTGAAGCTTTCTTT. It yields the protein CSVGSADTEAFF.

This clonotype has a handful of counts. The chain carries TRBV30 and TRBJ1-2; no definite D call. Germline CDR1 and CDR2: GTSNPN and SVGIG (reference sequence). The CDR3 is 11 amino acids. The V and J ends lost 2 bases and 4 bases respectively, with 5 bases between them. The CDR3 spells CAWSLGYGYTF. The CDR3 region has the DNA TGTGCCTGGAGTCTCGGCTATGGCTACACCTTC.

This rearrangement joins TRBV27 to TRBJ2-1, with a weak D call TRBD2 (5 bases). CDR1 and CDR2 (germline): MNHEY, SMNVEV (reference sequence). V was clipped by 10 bases and J by 2 bases, with 12 bases between them. The CDR3 length is 13 residues. CDR3 bases: TGTGCCACCGGTGGGGAGACCTACAATGAGCAGTTCTTC. Translated, it gives CATGGETYNEQFF.

The J gene is TRBJ2-7, the V gene TRBV29-1; no clear D gene. The CDR3 totals 14 residues. The V and J ends lost 3 bases and 3 bases respectively, with 15 bases between them. Germline lookup yields CDR1 SQVTM and CDR2 ANQGSEA. The CDR3 reads CSVDGPVGGYEQYF. The CDR3 region has the DNA TGCAGCGTTGATGGGCCAGTCGGCGGCTACGAGCAGTACTTC.